The 18 T cell receptor beta chains presented below share a single source sample, sequenced in a study of blood T cell repertoires in COVID-19. The repertoire was sequenced with immunoSEQ multiplex PCR; TCRdb's copy has only in-frame clones and lacks some. Among about 190,000 clones listed, around 86% were seen once. Sequencing input: peripheral blood. These receptors were obtained from a middle-aged man with active or convalescent COVID-19.

The chain recombines TRBV11-2 with TRBJ2-1; 10 bases fit TRBD2. J gave up 4 bases and V 5 bases, and 5 bases lay outside the gene matches. The germline CDR1 and CDR2 sequences are SGHAT and FQNNGV. The CDR3 consists of 15 residues. DNA for the CDR3: TGTGCCAGCAGCACCGGACTAGCGGTATACAATGAGCAGTTCTTC. It encodes CASSTGLAVYNEQFF.

The chain combines TRBV6-5 with TRBJ1-2, with TRBD1 matching 9 bases. The CDR3 is 14 amino acids. The germline gives CDR1 MNHEY, CDR2 SVGAGI. With 5 bases clipped from V and 4 bases from J, the junction kept 5 bases outside the gene matches. The CDR3 here is CASSPGTGFYGYTF. The CDR3 region has the DNA TGTGCCAGCAGTCCCGGGACAGGGTTCTATGGCTACACCTTC.

The chain employs TRBV7-2 and TRBJ2-1, with TRBD2 matching 7 bases. Germline trimming cut 8 bases from V and 5 bases from J; bases unmatched to any gene: 6. The CDR3 runs to 13 residues. The V gene's germline CDR1 is SGHTA and CDR2 FQGNSA. The CDR3 DNA sequence: TGTGCCAGCGGGTCTGCGGGGGACAATGAGCAGTTCTTC. Translation gives CASGSAGDNEQFF.

The chain uses TRBV7-3 and TRBJ1-1, with a tentative D call TRBD1 (6 bases). Germline V gene data show CDR1 as SGHTA and CDR2 as FQGTGA. The V gene lost 4 bases and the J gene lost 7 bases, with 13 bases spanning the gap. The CDR3 is 13 residues long. The CDR3 spells CASSSGGHSEAFF. CDR3 nucleotide sequence: TGTGCCAGCAGCTCGGGGGGGCATAGTGAAGCTTTCTTT.

The rearrangement joins TRBV6-5 to TRBJ2-6; TRBD1 matches at 7 bases. There are 15 residues in the CDR3. Germline CDR1 MNHEY, CDR2 SVGAGI. V lost 6 bases and J lost 2; bases outside the gene matches: 4. The CDR3 sequence: CASSDRAAGANVLTF. The CDR3 nucleotides read TGTGCCAGCAGCGACAGGGCGGCTGGGGCCAACGTCCTGACTTTC.

This chain connects TRBV28 to TRBJ1-1; TRBD1 is a possible D gene (6 bases). CDR1 and CDR2 (germline): MDHEN, SYDVKM. The CDR3 runs to 14 residues. V was cut by 2 bases and J by 5 bases, with 12 bases left in between. This chain's CDR3 is CASSLRQGRTEAFF. The CDR3 nucleotides read TGTGCCAGCAGTTTACGGCAGGGGCGAACTGAAGCTTTCTTT. The variable domain in full, with the rest retrieved from reference TRBV28 and TRBJ1-1, is DVKVTQSSRYLVKRTGEKVFLECVQDMDHENMFWYRQDPGLGLRLIYFSYDVKMKEKGDIPEGYSVSREKKERFSLILESASTNQTSMYLCASSLRQGRTEAFFGQGTRLTVV.

The chain uses TRBV14 and TRBJ1-3, with a tentative D call TRBD1 (5 bases). CDR3 length: 14 residues. Germline assignment: CDR1 SGHDN and CDR2 FVKESK. Trimming took 7 bases from V and 3 from J, leaving 13 bases between them. The chain's CDR3 is CASTPGGFGNTIYF. DNA for the CDR3: TGTGCCAGCACCCCGGGGGGGTTTGGAAACACCATATATTTT.

This chain joins TRBV10-3 and TRBJ1-1, with D possibly being TRBD1 (6 bases). With 0 bases removed from V and 2 bases from J, the gap between germline ends came to 7 bases. The CDR3 contains 14 residues. CDR1 ENHRY and CDR2 SYGVKD come from the germline V gene. In DNA, the CDR3 is TGTGCCATCAGTGAGTCACAGGGAAACACTGAAGCTTTCTTT. Protein sequence: CAISESQGNTEAFF.

In this sample, this clone turned up a few times. The CDR3 DNA reads as TGTGCCAGCAGTGAAGGCAGATACACTGAAGCTTTCTTT. Translated, it gives CASSEGRYTEAFF. V is TRBV2 and J is TRBJ1-1; D unresolved. This CDR3 region has 13 residues. The V gene lost 1 base and the J gene lost 3 bases, with 6 bases spanning the gap. The germline V gene encodes CDR1 SNHLY and CDR2 FYNNEI.

The chain combines TRBV27 with TRBJ2-3, with 9 bases aligning to TRBD2. The trim removed 4 bases at V and 0 bases at J, leaving 11 bases unmatched. Germline V gene data show CDR1 as MNHEY and CDR2 as SMNVEV (reference sequence). The CDR3 is made up of 18 amino acids. CDR3 residues: CASSSLAGAFLSTDTQYF. DNA for the CDR3: TGTGCCAGCAGTTCTTTAGCGGGGGCCTTCTTAAGCACAGATACGCAGTATTTT.

This clone appeared a few times. An end of the junction differs from the germline gene, which may be a read error. The CDR3, as DNA: TGTGCCAGCATGGGGGACCCGGGGACAGGGCTCTTC. Its translation: CASMGDPGTGLF. This chain links TRBV28 with TRBJ2-7; 9 positions agree with TRBD1. The CDR3 has 12 amino acids. In germline, CDR1 is MDHEN, CDR2 SYDVKM. Filled out from reference TRBV28 and TRBJ2-7, the complete variable domain reads DVKVTQSSRYLVKRTGEKVFLECVQDMDHENMFWYRQDPGLGLRLIYFSYDVKMKEKGDIPEGYSVSREKKERFSLILESASTNQTSMYLCASMGDPGTGLFGPGTRLTVT.

This chain joins TRBV28 and TRBJ2-3; tentatively, D is TRBD1 (6 bases). Germline CDR1 MDHEN, CDR2 SYDVKM. This CDR3 has 13 amino acids. V shed 6 bases and J shed 6 bases, with 13 bases lying between them. CDR3 loop: CASRPQGSDTQYF. The DNA of the CDR3 is TGTGCCAGCAGGCCTCAGGGGAGCGATACGCAGTATTTT.

This clone was seen only once. The rearrangement uses TRBV2 and TRBJ1-5; perhaps TRBD1 as D (6 bases). The CDR3 length is 16 residues. V lost 5 bases to trimming and J lost 0 bases, with 14 bases between them. Germline V gene data show CDR1 as SNHLY and CDR2 as FYNNEI. CDR3 sequence: CASSPRDTNSNQPQHF. The CDR3 region has the DNA TGTGCCAGCAGTCCCCGGGACACAAATAGCAATCAGCCCCAGCATTTT.

The chain carries TRBV2 and TRBJ1-1; TRBD1 is a possible D gene (5 bases). Per germline, CDR1 SNHLY and CDR2 FYNNEI. The CDR3 is made up of 13 amino acids. V was trimmed by 6 bases and J by 5 bases, leaving 13 bases between them. In DNA, the CDR3 is TGTGCCAGCAGCGGACCAGGGAAAACTGAAGCTTTCTTT. It translates to CASSGPGKTEAFF.

V is TRBV30 and J is TRBJ1-1, with D maybe TRBD1 (6 bases). From germline, CDR1 is GTSNPN and CDR2 SVGIG (reference sequence). V lost 4 bases, J lost 5 bases, and 14 bases lay in between. The CDR3 extends over 13 amino acids. CDR3 DNA: TGTGCCTGGACGGGGGGCGCGGGAACTGAAGCTTTCTTT. Translating it yields CAWTGGAGTEAFF.

The count of this clone is one. The V gene is TRBV28, the J gene TRBJ1-3; the D gene is possibly TRBD1 (5 bases). This CDR3 comprises 15 residues. Germline-derived CDR1 and CDR2 are MDHEN and SYDVKM. V lost 4 bases and J lost 0, with 10 bases in between. CDR3 region: CASSYQGRSGNTIYF. In DNA form, the CDR3 reads TGTGCCAGCAGTTATCAGGGCCGCTCTGGAAACACCATATATTTT. Full variable domain (outside the CDR3, taken from reference TRBV28 and TRBJ1-3): DVKVTQSSRYLVKRTGEKVFLECVQDMDHENMFWYRQDPGLGLRLIYFSYDVKMKEKGDIPEGYSVSREKKERFSLILESASTNQTSMYLCASSYQGRSGNTIYFGEGSWLTVV.

This clone came up a few times. The chain is built from TRBV7-9 and TRBJ2-7; 12 bases align to TRBD1. CDR1 and CDR2 (germline): SEHNR, FQNEAQ (reference sequence). CDR3 size: 16 residues. V shed 2 bases and J 7 bases; nucleotides not matched to a gene: 9. The CDR3 sequence: CASSLFSGQGAGEQYF. The DNA for the CDR3 is TGTGCCAGCAGCTTATTCTCGGGACAGGGGGCAGGAGAGCAGTACTTC.

This chain uses TRBV10-3 with TRBJ2-1; 11 bases agree with TRBD1. J gave up 0 bases and V 10 bases, and 2 bases lay outside the gene matches. Germline CDR1 is ENHRY and CDR2 is SYGVKD. The CDR3 is 14 residues long. The CDR3 DNA follows: TGTGCCACCGGGACAGGGGGCTCCTACAATGAGCAGTTCTTC. Translated: CATGTGGSYNEQFF.